The 23 T cell receptor beta chains below all came from one sample that was sequenced in a study of blood T cell repertoires in COVID-19. Generated by immunoSEQ multiplex PCR, the TCRdb table keeps only in-frame clones and is missing some. This table holds roughly 76,000 clones, around 86% found once. Sequencing input: peripheral blood. Receptors originate from a woman at least 80 years old with active or convalescent COVID-19.

The chain is built from TRBV27 and TRBJ1-2, with unresolved D. The CDR3 runs 13 residues. V dropped 1 base and J dropped 5 bases, with 8 bases sitting between them. Germline CDR1 is MNHEY and CDR2 is SMNVEV (reference sequence). This CDR3 reads CASSLYPGYGYTF. CDR3 nucleotides: TGTGCCAGCAGTTTATATCCGGGGTATGGCTACACCTTC.

V is TRBV19 and J is TRBJ2-1; 9 bases agree with TRBD2. V lost 3 bases and J lost 4; bases outside the gene matches: 10. CDR3 size: 17 residues. From germline, CDR1 is LNHDA and CDR2 SQIVND (reference sequence). The DNA of the CDR3 is TGTGCCAGTAGTATCACACTAGCGGGCGGGGGGTACAATGAGCAGTTCTTC. Its protein is CASSITLAGGGYNEQFF.

J is TRBJ1-4 and V is TRBV7-2, with D unclear. Per germline, CDR1 SGHTA and CDR2 FQGNSA. V lost 1 base and J 3 bases, leaving 18 bases between the germline ends. This CDR3 has 18 residues. CDR3 protein: CASSLVERVNAANEKLFF. The DNA of the CDR3 is TGTGCCAGCAGCTTAGTAGAGAGGGTCAACGCCGCTAATGAAAAACTGTTTTTT. The whole variable domain, remainder taken from reference TRBV7-2 and TRBJ1-4, is GAGVSQSPSNKVTEKGKDVELRCDPISGHTALYWYRQSLGQGLEFLIYFQGNSAPDKSGLPSDRFSAERTGGSVSTLTIQRTQQEDSAVYLCASSLVERVNAANEKLFFGSGTQLSVL.

Remarks on this clone: Sequence at one end of the junction differs from germline and may be a read error. The V call is TRBV6-2 or TRBV6-3, the J call TRBJ2-7, with D perhaps matching TRBD2 (6 bases). The CDR3 has 15 amino acids. Germline CDR1 and CDR2: MNHEY and SVGEGT. The CDR3 DNA is TGTGCCAGCAGTCACTCGGGACTGCCCAACTACGAGCAGTACTTC. Translation: CASSHSGLPNYEQYF.

The rearrangement joins TRBV10-3 to TRBJ2-7; weak D call: TRBD1 (6 bases). The ends were cut back, 6 bases at V and 0 bases at J, with 9 bases in the middle. CDR3 length equals 13 residues. In germline, CDR1 is ENHRY, CDR2 SYGVKD. The CDR3 loop is CAIRDRSSYEQYF. The CDR3 DNA is TGTGCCATCAGAGACAGGAGCTCCTACGAGCAGTACTTC.

This clone occurred a few times. The chain joins TRBV6-1 to TRBJ1-6; 11 nucleotides agree with TRBD1. V was pared by 0 bases and J by 5 bases, with 6 bases of the junction left unmatched. There are 18 residues in the CDR3. Germline values: CDR1 MNHNS, CDR2 SASEGT. Written as DNA, the CDR3 is TGTGCCAGCAGTGAAGCTTGGACAGGGGGCATTGATAATTCACCCCTCCACTTT. This encodes CASSEAWTGGIDNSPLHF.

A few counts support this clone. The V and J genes are TRBV18 and TRBJ2-7; possible D gene TRBD1, 6 bases. Germline V gene sequence: CDR1 KGHSH, CDR2 LQKENI. The CDR3 runs 14 residues. V shed 1 base and J shed 2 bases, with 9 bases lying between them. CDR3 sequence: CASSPRGQTYEQYF. DNA for the CDR3: TGTGCCAGCTCACCACGGGGACAAACCTACGAGCAGTACTTC.

The chain's CDR3 is CAISEAGGNQPQHF. The CDR3 region has the DNA TGTGCCATCAGTGAGGCCGGAGGCAATCAGCCCCAGCATTTT. The rearrangement links TRBV10-3 to TRBJ1-5; no firm D call. Trimming removed 2 bases from V and 2 bases from J, with 7 bases in between. The CDR3 runs 14 residues. Germline V gene lookup returns CDR1 ENHRY and CDR2 SYGVKD.

The chain joins TRBV2 to TRBJ1-2, with 8 bases that match TRBD1. With V trimmed by 5 bases and J by 6 bases, 2 bases remained unmatched. CDR3 size: 12 residues. Germline V CDR1 and CDR2: SNHLY, FYNNEI. DNA of the CDR3: TGTGCCAGCAGTCCGACAGGGGATGGCTACACCTTC. It encodes CASSPTGDGYTF.

As concerns this clone: Other DNA sequences from this sample encode an identical CDR3 as well. DNA of the CDR3: TGTGCCAGCAGCCTCACGGGAGGGGGAGAGACCCAGTACTTC. Amino acids: CASSLTGGGETQYF. V is TRBV7-9 and J is TRBJ2-5; 8 bases are shared with TRBD2. The CDR3 spans 14 residues. After removal of 5 bases from V and 4 bases from J, the junction contained 6 bases not matched to a gene. Germline V gene data show CDR1 as SEHNR and CDR2 as FQNEAQ (reference sequence).

The chain uses TRBV14 and TRBJ1-1; D remains unclear. V lost 2 bases and J lost 11, with 12 bases in between. The CDR3 loop spans 12 amino acids. The germline V gene encodes CDR1 SGHDN and CDR2 FVKESK. The CDR3 reads CASSQQEGRAFF. CDR3 bases: TGTGCCAGCAGCCAACAGGAGGGCCGGGCTTTCTTT.

This chain connects TRBV5-5 to TRBJ2-5; the match to TRBD2 covers 13 bases. CDR1 is SGHKS, CDR2 YYEKEE, per germline (reference sequence). Trimming took 0 bases from V and 5 from J; bases not matched to a gene: 4. CDR3 length: 16 amino acids. The CDR3 coding sequence is TGTGCCAGCAGCTTGGGAGGGACTAGCGGGGTGGAGACCCAGTACTTC. Its translation is CASSLGGTSGVETQYF.

The chain is built from TRBV7-2 and TRBJ1-2; D gene ambiguous. Trimming cost V 6 bases and J 4 bases, with 12 bases left between them. Germline V gene sequence: CDR1 SGHTA, CDR2 FQGNSA. The CDR3 covers 13 residues. CDR3 protein: CASRDGGSYGYTF. CDR3 bases: TGTGCCAGCAGGGACGGAGGGTCCTATGGCTACACCTTC.

V gene TRBV2 combines with J gene TRBJ1-5, with TRBD1 matching over 11 bases. J lost 6 bases, V lost 10 bases, and 11 bases had no gene match. The CDR3 consists of 15 residues. CDR1 and CDR2 from the germline V gene are SNHLY and FYNNEI. In DNA, the CDR3 is TGTGCCACCTCGCGGGGACAGGGGGATATTCAGCCCCAGCATTTT. This translates into CATSRGQGDIQPQHF.

There are a few counts of this clone. The chain links TRBV5-1 to TRBJ1-5; 7 bases line up with TRBD1. CDR1 is SGHRS and CDR2 is YFSETQ in the germline V gene. Unmatched junction bases numbered 4, after V lost 1 base and J lost 6 bases. The CDR3 length is 14 residues. In DNA, the CDR3 is TGCGCCAGCAGCTTGAGGCAGGGGGGTCAGCCCCAGCATTTT. This sequence encodes CASSLRQGGQPQHF.

This chain joins TRBV5-6 and TRBJ2-3, with D possibly matching TRBD2 (5 bases). CDR3 size: 14 residues. Trimming pared 6 bases from V and 2 bases from J, leaving 13 bases between. Germline V lookup: CDR1 SGHDT, CDR2 YYEEEE. The CDR3 nucleotides read TGTGCCAGCAACCTACTAGTGATCACAGATACGCAGTATTTT. It translates to CASNLLVITDTQYF.

The chain joins TRBV5-1 to TRBJ2-2; the match to TRBD1 covers 9 bases. The CDR3 has 15 amino acids. CDR1 is SGHRS, CDR2 YFSETQ, per germline. Trimming at V came to 4 bases and at J to 2 bases, leaving 3 bases not matched to a gene. The CDR3 bases are TGCGCCAGCAGCCGGGACAGGGTCAACACCGGGGAGCTGTTTTTT. Protein sequence: CASSRDRVNTGELFF.

V and J are TRBV30 and TRBJ1-6, with D possibly TRBD1 on 6 matching bases. The ends were cut back, 6 bases at V and 3 bases at J, with 12 bases in the middle. This CDR3 has 14 amino acids. CDR1 is GTSNPN and CDR2 is SVGIG in the germline V gene (reference sequence). CDR3 bases: TGTGCCTGTTTCTTCAGGGGCTATAATTCACCCCTCCACTTT. It yields the protein CACFFRGYNSPLHF. Full variable domain (rest looked up from reference TRBV30 and TRBJ1-6): SQTIHQWPATLVQPVGSPLSLECTVEGTSNPNLYWYRQAAGRGLQLLFYSVGIGQISSEVPQNLSASRPQDRQFILSSKKLLLSDSGFYLCACFFRGYNSPLHFGNGTRLTVT.

The rearrangement links TRBV7-9 to TRBJ2-2, with D possibly matching TRBD2 (5 bases). Germline lookup yields CDR1 SEHNR and CDR2 FQNEAQ (reference sequence). V dropped 5 bases and J dropped 5 bases, with 6 bases sitting between them. The CDR3 has 12 residues. The CDR3 DNA is TGTGCCAGCAGCCCGGGGACCGGGGAGCTGTTTTTT. It is translated as CASSPGTGELFF.

This rearrangement joins TRBV29-1 to TRBJ2-6; D gene unclear. Germline CDR1 and CDR2: SQVTM and ANQGSEA. This CDR3 is built from 13 residues. With 5 bases removed from V and 0 bases from J, the gap between germline ends came to 5 bases. The CDR3 protein is CSVRSSGANVLTF. The CDR3 DNA reads as TGCAGCGTTCGGAGCTCTGGGGCCAACGTCCTGACTTTC. The full variable domain, rest sourced from reference TRBV29-1 and TRBJ2-6, is SAVISQKPSRDICQRGTSLTIQCQVDSQVTMMFWYRQQPGQSLTLIATANQGSEATYESGFVIDKFPISRPNLTFSTLTVSNMSPEDSSIYLCSVRSSGANVLTFGAGSRLTVL.

J is TRBJ2-1 and V is TRBV7-2; TRBD2 aligns across 8 bases. With V trimmed by 6 bases and J by 4 bases, 8 bases remained unmatched. The CDR3 covers 15 residues. CDR1 SGHTA and CDR2 FQGNSA come from the germline V gene. CDR3 nucleotides: TGTGCCAGCAGTCTTGGGCGGGGGGAATACAATGAGCAGTTCTTC. Its protein product is CASSLGRGEYNEQFF.

This chain uses TRBV6-5 with TRBJ2-2, with D perhaps TRBD2 (7 bases). V was cut by 2 bases and J by 5 bases, with 12 bases left in between. The germline CDR1 and CDR2 sequences are MNHEY and SVGAGI. The CDR3 is 15 amino acids. The CDR3, as DNA: TGTGCCAGCAGTTACCGGGGGGCGGATACCGGGGAGCTGTTTTTT. Translating it yields CASSYRGADTGELFF.

V gene TRBV28 combines with J gene TRBJ1-5; D remains ambiguous. Per germline, CDR1 MDHEN and CDR2 SYDVKM. This CDR3 is 12 amino acids long. The V end lost 5 bases, the J end lost 4 bases, and 6 bases lay between the germline ends. The CDR3 loop reads CASSPLNQPQHF. In nucleotides, the CDR3 is TGTGCCAGCAGTCCTTTAAATCAGCCCCAGCATTTT.